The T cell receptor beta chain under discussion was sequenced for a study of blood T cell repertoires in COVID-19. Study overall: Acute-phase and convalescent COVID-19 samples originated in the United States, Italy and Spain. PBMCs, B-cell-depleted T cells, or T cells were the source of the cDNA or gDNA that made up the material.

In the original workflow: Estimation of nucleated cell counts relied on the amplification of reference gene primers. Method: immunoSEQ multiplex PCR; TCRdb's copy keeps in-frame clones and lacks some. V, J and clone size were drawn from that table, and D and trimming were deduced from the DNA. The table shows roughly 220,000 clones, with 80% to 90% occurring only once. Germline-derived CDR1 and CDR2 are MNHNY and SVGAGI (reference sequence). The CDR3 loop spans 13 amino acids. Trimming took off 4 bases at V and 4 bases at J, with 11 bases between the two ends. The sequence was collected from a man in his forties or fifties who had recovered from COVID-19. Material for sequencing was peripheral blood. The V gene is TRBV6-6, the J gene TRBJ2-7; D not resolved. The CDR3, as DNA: TGTGCCAGCAGTTTGATAGACTTGTACGAGCAGTACTTC. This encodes CASSLIDLYEQYF.